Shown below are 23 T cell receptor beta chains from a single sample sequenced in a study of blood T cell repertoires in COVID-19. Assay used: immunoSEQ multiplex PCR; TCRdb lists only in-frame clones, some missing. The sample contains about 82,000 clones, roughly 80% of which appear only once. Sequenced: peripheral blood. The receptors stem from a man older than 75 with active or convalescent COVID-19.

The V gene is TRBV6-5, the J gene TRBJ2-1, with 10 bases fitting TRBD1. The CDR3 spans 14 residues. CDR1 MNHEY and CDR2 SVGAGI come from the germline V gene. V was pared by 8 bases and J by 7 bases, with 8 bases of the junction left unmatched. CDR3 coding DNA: TGTGCCAGCTCCCGGGGGACAGGGGAGAATGAGCAGTTCTTC. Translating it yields CASSRGTGENEQFF.

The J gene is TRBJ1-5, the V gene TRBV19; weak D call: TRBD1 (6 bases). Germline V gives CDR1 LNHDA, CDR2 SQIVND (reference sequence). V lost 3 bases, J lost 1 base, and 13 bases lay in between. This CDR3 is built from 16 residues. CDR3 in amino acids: CASSISGGSSNQPQHF. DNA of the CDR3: TGTGCCAGTAGTATCTCGGGGGGCTCGAGCAATCAGCCCCAGCATTTT. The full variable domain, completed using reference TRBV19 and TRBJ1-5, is DGGITQSPKYLFRKEGQNVTLSCEQNLNHDAMYWYRQDPGQGLRLIYYSQIVNDFQKGDIAEGYSVSREKKESFPLTVTSAQKNPTAFYLCASSISGGSSNQPQHFGDGTRLSIL.

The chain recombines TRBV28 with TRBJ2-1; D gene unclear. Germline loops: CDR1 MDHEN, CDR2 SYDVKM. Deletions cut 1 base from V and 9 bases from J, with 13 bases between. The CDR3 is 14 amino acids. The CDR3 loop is CASSLSGPNTEQFF. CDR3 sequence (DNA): TGTGCCAGCAGTTTATCAGGCCCCAACACTGAGCAGTTCTTC.

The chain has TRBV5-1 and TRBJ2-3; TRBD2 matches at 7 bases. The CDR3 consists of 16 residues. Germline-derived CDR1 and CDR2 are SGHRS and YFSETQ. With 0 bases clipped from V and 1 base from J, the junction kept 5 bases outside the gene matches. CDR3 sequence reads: CASSLEPTSGTDTQYF. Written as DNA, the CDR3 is TGCGCCAGCAGCTTGGAACCCACTAGCGGCACAGATACGCAGTATTTT.

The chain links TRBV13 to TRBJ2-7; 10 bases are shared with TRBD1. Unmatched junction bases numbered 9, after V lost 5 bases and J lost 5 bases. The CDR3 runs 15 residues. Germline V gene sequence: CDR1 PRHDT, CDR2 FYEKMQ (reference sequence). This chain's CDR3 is CASSRQGAFTHEQYV. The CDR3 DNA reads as TGTGCCAGCAGCCGACAGGGGGCGTTTACCCACGAGCAGTACGTC.

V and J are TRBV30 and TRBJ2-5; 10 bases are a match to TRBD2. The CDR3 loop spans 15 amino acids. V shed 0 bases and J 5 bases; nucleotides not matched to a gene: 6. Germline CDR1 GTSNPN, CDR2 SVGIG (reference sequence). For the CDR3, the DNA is TGTGCCTGGAGTGTCCCTAGCGGGAGCGGGGAGACCCAGTACTTC. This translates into CAWSVPSGSGETQYF.

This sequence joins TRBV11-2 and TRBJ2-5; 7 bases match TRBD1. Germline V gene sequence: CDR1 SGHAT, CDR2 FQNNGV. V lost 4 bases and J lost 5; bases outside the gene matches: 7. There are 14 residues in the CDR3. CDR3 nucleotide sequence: TGTGCCAGCAGCTCCACAGGGGCTCGGGAGACCCAGTACTTC. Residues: CASSSTGARETQYF.

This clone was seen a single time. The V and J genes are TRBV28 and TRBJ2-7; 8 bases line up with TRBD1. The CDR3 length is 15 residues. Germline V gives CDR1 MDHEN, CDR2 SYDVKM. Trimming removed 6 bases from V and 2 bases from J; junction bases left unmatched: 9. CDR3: CASRRGDRGTYEQYV. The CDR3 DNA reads TGTGCCAGCAGACGGGGTGACAGGGGTACCTACGAGCAGTACGTC.

The CDR3 loop is CASSNKSLAGGNNEQFF. Written as DNA, the CDR3 is TGTGCCAGCAGCAACAAGTCCCTAGCGGGAGGGAACAATGAGCAGTTCTTC. V is TRBV21-1 and J is TRBJ2-1; the DNA was not used to check the table's D call, TRBD2. TRBV21-1 is shown as a pseudogene. There are 17 residues in the CDR3.

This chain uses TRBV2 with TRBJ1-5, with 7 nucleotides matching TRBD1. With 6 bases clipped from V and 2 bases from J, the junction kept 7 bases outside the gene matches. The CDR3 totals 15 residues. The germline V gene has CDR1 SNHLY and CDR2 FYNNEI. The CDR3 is CASRENRGGNQPQHF. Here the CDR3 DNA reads TGTGCCAGCAGGGAGAACAGGGGCGGCAATCAGCCCCAGCATTTT.

The chain's CDR3 is CASSPGDSTDTQYF. CDR3 in DNA: TGTGCCAGCAGCCCGGGGGACAGCACAGATACGCAGTATTTT. The chain is built from TRBV7-9 and TRBJ2-3, with D possibly being TRBD2 (6 bases). With 5 bases removed from V and 0 bases from J, the gap between germline ends came to 9 bases. CDR1 and CDR2 (germline): SEHNR, FQNEAQ (reference sequence). The CDR3 is made up of 14 amino acids.

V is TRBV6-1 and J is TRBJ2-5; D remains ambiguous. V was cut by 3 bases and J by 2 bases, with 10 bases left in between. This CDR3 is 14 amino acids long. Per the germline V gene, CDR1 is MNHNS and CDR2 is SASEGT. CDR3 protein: CASSDRNLQETQYF. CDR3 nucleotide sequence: TGTGCCAGCAGTGACAGGAACTTACAAGAGACCCAGTACTTC.

The CDR3 bases are TGTGCCAGCAGTCTACAGGGCTTTGAAGCTTTCTTT. Protein: CASSLQGFEAFF. This rearrangement joins TRBV2 to TRBJ1-1; D might be TRBD1 (6 bases). V was trimmed by 5 bases and J by 7 bases, leaving 11 bases between them. This CDR3 contains 12 residues. Germline V gene data show CDR1 as SNHLY and CDR2 as FYNNEI. The full variable domain, completed using reference TRBV2 and TRBJ1-1, is EPEVTQTPSHQVTQMGQEVILRCVPISNHLYFYWYRQILGQKVEFLVSFYNNEISEKSEIFDDQFSVERPDGSNFTLKIRSTKLEDSAMYFCASSLQGFEAFFGQGTRLTVV.

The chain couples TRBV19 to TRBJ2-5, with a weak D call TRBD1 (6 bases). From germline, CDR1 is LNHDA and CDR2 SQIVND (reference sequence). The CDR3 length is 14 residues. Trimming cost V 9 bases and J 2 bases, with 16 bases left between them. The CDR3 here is CASRDNPGQETQYF. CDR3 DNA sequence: TGTGCCAGCCGGGACAATCCGGGGCAAGAGACCCAGTACTTC.

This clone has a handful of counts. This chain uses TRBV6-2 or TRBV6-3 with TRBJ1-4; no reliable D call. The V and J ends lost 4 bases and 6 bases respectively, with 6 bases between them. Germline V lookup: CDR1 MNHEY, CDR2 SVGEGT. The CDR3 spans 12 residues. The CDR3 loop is CASSSSDEKLFF. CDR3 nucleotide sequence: TGTGCCAGCAGTTCCTCCGATGAAAAACTGTTTTTT.

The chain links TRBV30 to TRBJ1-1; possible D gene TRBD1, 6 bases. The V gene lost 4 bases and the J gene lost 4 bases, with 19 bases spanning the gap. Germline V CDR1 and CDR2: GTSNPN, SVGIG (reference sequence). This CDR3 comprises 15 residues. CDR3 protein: CAWNPGTQQGTEAFF. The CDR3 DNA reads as TGTGCCTGGAATCCCGGGACACAACAAGGCACTGAAGCTTTCTTT.

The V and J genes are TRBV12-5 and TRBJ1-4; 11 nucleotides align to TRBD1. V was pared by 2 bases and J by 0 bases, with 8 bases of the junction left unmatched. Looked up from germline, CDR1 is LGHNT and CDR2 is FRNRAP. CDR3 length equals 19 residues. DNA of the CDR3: TGTGCTAGTGGTTTGCTCGCCGGGACAGGGGGTGCAACTAATGAAAAACTGTTTTTT. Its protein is CASGLLAGTGGATNEKLFF.

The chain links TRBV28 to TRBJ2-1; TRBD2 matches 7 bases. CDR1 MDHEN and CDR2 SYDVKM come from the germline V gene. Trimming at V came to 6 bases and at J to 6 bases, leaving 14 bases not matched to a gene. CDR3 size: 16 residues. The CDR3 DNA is TGTGCCAGCAGCCCCTCAGGGAGGGTAAAAGGCAATGAGCAGTTCTTC. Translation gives CASSPSGRVKGNEQFF.

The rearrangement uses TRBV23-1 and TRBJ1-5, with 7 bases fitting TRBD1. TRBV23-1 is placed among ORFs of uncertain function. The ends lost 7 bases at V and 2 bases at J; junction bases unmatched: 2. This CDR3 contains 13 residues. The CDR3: CASNRGGNQPQHF. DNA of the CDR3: TGCGCCAGCAACAGGGGCGGCAATCAGCCCCAGCATTTT.

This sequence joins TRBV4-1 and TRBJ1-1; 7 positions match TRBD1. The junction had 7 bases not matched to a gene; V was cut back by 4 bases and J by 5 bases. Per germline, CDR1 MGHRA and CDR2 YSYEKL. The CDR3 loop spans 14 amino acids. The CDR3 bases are TGCGCCAGCAGCCTCGACAGGGTAAGGACTGAAGCTTTCTTT. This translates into CASSLDRVRTEAFF.

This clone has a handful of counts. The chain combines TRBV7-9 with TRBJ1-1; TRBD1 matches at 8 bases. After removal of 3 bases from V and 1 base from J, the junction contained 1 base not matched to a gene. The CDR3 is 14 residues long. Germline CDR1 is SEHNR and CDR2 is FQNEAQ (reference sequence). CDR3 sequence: CASSLGQENTEAFF. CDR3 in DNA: TGTGCCAGCAGCTTGGGACAGGAGAACACTGAAGCTTTCTTT.

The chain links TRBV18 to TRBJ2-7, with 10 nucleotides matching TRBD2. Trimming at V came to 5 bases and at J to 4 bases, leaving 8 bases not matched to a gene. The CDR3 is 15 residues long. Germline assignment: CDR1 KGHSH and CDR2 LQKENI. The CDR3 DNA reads TGTGCCAGCTCATCCGGACTAGCGGACCGATACGAGCAGTACGTC. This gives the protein CASSSGLADRYEQYV.

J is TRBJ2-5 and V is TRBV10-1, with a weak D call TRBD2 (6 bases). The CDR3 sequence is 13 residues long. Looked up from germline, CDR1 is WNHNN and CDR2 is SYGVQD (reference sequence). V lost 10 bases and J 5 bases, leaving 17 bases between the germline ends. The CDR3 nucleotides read TGCGCCACCGCCGGAGGGGCCTGGGAGACCCAGTACTTC. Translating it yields CATAGGAWETQYF.